This record covers a single T cell receptor beta chain. Its specificity is unknown. These data are taken from a study of shared clonotypes between healthy human individuals. Notes on the study in general: Clonotype sharing among donors likely depends on sequencing depth.

Assay runs were performed at deep level. Replicate PCRs from sorted subsets contained 200 ng DNA, which is around 30,000 T cell genomes. Repertoires were generated with immunoSEQ multiplex PCR, while TCRdb's copy carries only in-frame clones and drops some. The table lists about 580,000 clones, roughly 98% of them singletons. Germline V gene data show CDR1 as LNHNV and CDR2 as YYDKDF (reference sequence). There are 14 residues in the CDR3. The V and J ends lost 8 bases and 5 bases respectively, with 18 bases between them. The naive CD8 subset, CD45RO-negative cells positively selected for CCR7, excluded terminally differentiated effector memory CD45RA+ cells.

V is TRBV15 and J is TRBJ1-2; D is perhaps TRBD1 (6 bases). Sequenced: naive CD8+ T cells sorted from blood. This TCR was recovered from a man under 40 in good health. The CDR3 coding sequence is TGTGCCACCGGTCTGGGGACAACGAATTATGGCTACACCTTC. It translates to CATGLGTTNYGYTF.